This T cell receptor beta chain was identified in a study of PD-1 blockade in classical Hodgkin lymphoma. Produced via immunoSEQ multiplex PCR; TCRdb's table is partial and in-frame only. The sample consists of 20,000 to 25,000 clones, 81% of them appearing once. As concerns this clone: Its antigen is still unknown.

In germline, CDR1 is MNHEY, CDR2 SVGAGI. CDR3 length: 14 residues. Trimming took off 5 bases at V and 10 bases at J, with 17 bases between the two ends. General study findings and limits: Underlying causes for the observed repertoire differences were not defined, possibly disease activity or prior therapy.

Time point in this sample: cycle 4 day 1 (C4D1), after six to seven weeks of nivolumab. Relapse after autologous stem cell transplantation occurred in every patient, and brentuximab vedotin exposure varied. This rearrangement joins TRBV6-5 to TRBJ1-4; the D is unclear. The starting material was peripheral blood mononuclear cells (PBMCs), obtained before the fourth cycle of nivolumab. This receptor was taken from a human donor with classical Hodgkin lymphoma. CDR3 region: CASSQDTRVGKLFF. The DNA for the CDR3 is TGTGCCAGCAGTCAAGACACCCGGGTCGGAAAACTGTTTTTT.